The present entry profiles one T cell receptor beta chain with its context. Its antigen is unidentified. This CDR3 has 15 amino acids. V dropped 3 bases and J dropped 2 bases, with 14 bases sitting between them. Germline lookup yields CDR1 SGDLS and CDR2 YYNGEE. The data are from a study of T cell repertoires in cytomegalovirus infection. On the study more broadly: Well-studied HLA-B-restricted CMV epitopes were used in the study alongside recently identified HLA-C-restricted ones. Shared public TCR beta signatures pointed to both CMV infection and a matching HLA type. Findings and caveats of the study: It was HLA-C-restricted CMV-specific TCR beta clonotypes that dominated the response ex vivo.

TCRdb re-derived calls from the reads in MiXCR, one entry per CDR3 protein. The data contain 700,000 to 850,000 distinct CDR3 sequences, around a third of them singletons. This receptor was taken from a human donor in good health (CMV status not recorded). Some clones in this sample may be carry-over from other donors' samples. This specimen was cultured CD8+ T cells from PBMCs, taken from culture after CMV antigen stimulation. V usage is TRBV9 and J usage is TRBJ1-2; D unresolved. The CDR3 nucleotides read TGTGCCAGCAGCGGATTGGACGGCGACAACTATGGCTACACCTTC. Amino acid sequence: CASSGLDGDNYGYTF.